The 14 T cell receptor beta chains below all came from one sample that was sequenced in a study of blood T cell repertoires in COVID-19. The table came from immunoSEQ multiplex PCR; TCRdb's copy has only in-frame clones and leaves some out. The sample carries roughly 140,000 clones, roughly 80% recorded once. What was sequenced was peripheral blood. These receptors came from a man in his fifties with active or convalescent COVID-19.

The chain joins TRBV13 to TRBJ2-5, with a possible D match to TRBD2 (5 bases). The CDR3 length is 15 residues. The germline V gene has CDR1 PRHDT and CDR2 FYEKMQ (reference sequence). Trimming removed 4 bases at V and 1 base at J, with 13 bases between. The chain's CDR3 is CASSSSGNSQETQYF. In DNA, the CDR3 is TGTGCCAGCAGCTCTTCCGGGAACAGCCAAGAGACCCAGTACTTC.

The count of this clone is one. The V and J genes are TRBV4-1 and TRBJ2-5; TRBD2 might be the D (6 bases). Germline V gene data show CDR1 as MGHRA and CDR2 as YSYEKL. The CDR3 contains 14 residues. V gave up 1 base and J gave up 6 bases, with 12 bases separating them. The CDR3 loop reads CASSQGDSSKTQYF. CDR3 DNA sequence: TGCGCCAGCAGCCAAGGGGACTCCAGTAAGACCCAGTACTTC.

This clone has only one observation. J is TRBJ2-1 and V is TRBV5-1, with 9 bases matching TRBD2. Germline V gene sequence: CDR1 SGHRS, CDR2 YFSETQ. The ends lost 9 bases at V and 7 bases at J; junction bases unmatched: 14. The CDR3 runs 15 residues. CDR3 DNA: TGCGCCACCCAGACTAGCGGTCTCGAAGGTAATGAGCAGTTCTTC. This sequence encodes CATQTSGLEGNEQFF. The full variable domain, in which reference TRBV5-1 and TRBJ2-1 provide the parts outside the CDR3, is KAGVTQTPRYLIKTRGQQVTLSCSPISGHRSVSWYQQTPGQGLQFLFEYFSETQRNKGNFPGRFSGRQFSNSRSEMNVSTLELGDSALYLCATQTSGLEGNEQFFGPGTRLTVL.

In its sample, this clone was seen a few times. The rearrangement links TRBV24-1 to TRBJ2-3; D gene uncertain. In germline, CDR1 is KGHDR, CDR2 SFDVKD. V lost 3 bases and J lost 6, with 12 bases in between. This CDR3 is 14 amino acids long. The CDR3 is CATSDPKRSDTQYF. For the CDR3, the DNA is TGTGCCACCAGTGATCCGAAGCGTTCGGATACGCAGTATTTT.

The V and J genes are TRBV19 and TRBJ1-2; TRBD1 is a possible D gene (5 bases). Germline assignment: CDR1 LNHDA and CDR2 SQIVND (reference sequence). V was pared by 3 bases and J by 4 bases, with 15 bases between. CDR3 length equals 15 residues. CDR3 coding DNA: TGTGCCAGTAGTATCTTGGGCAGGGCCGGCTATGGCTACACCTTC. Protein: CASSILGRAGYGYTF.

The V call is TRBV28, the J call TRBJ2-7; D is undetermined. The CDR3 spans 13 residues. Per the germline V gene, CDR1 is MDHEN and CDR2 is SYDVKM. Trimming took 3 bases from V and 3 from J, leaving 9 bases between them. CDR3 nucleotide sequence: TGTGCCAGCAGTTTTCGACTTGACTACGAGCAGTACTTC. It yields the protein CASSFRLDYEQYF.

This clone was seen just once. The CDR3 bases are TGTGCCAGTACCGCGGGGAACTCTGGAAACACCATATATTTT. It specifies CASTAGNSGNTIYF. The chain recombines TRBV19 with TRBJ1-3, with D uncertain. In germline, CDR1 is LNHDA, CDR2 SQIVND (reference sequence). Trimming stripped 7 bases from V and 0 bases from J, with 10 bases between. The CDR3 totals 14 residues.

The rearrangement links TRBV28 to TRBJ1-2, with D perhaps TRBD1 (6 bases). Looked up from germline, CDR1 is MDHEN and CDR2 is SYDVKM. V dropped 4 bases and J dropped 0 bases, with 15 bases sitting between them. The CDR3 extends over 16 amino acids. CDR3 in amino acids: CASSSLGGGPNYGYTF. The DNA for the CDR3 is TGTGCCAGCAGTTCCCTAGGGGGTGGCCCTAACTATGGCTACACCTTC.

This clone appeared a few times. The rearrangement links TRBV11-2 to TRBJ1-5; 11 nucleotides match TRBD1. V trimming: 1 base; J trimming: 5 bases; junction bases outside the gene matches: 1. The CDR3 sequence is 15 residues long. Germline loops: CDR1 SGHAT, CDR2 FQNNGV. CDR3 nucleotide sequence: TGTGCCAGCAGCTTAGCGGGACAGGGGGATCAGCCCCAGCATTTT. Translation: CASSLAGQGDQPQHF.

CDR3 nucleotides: TGTGCCAGCAGTTACCCCGGGACTTCCTACGAGCAGTACTTC. Translating gives CASSYPGTSYEQYF. The chain is built from TRBV6-6 and TRBJ2-7, with a tentative D call TRBD2 (6 bases). V lost 2 bases to trimming and J lost 1 base, with 9 bases between them. This CDR3 contains 14 residues. Germline V gene data show CDR1 as MNHNY and CDR2 as SVGAGI (reference sequence).

The gene calls are TRBV5-1 and TRBJ1-1; 12 nucleotides match TRBD1. The CDR3 consists of 14 residues. V gave up 1 base and J gave up 11 bases; unmatched junction bases: 6. Germline V gene data show CDR1 as SGHRS and CDR2 as YFSETQ. CDR3 residues: CASSLNRDRGPAFF. In nucleotides, the CDR3 is TGCGCCAGCAGCTTGAACCGGGACAGGGGGCCTGCTTTCTTT.

V usage is TRBV15 and J usage is TRBJ2-3; D gene ambiguous. V lost 0 bases and J 0 bases, leaving 10 bases between the germline ends. Germline CDR1 reads LNHNV; CDR2 reads YYDKDF (reference sequence). The CDR3 length is 16 residues. As DNA, the CDR3 is TGTGCCACCAGCAGAGAGGCAGGCACTAGCACAGATACGCAGTATTTT. Translating it yields CATSREAGTSTDTQYF.

The chain employs TRBV11-2 and TRBJ2-1, with 12 nucleotides matching TRBD2. The CDR3 consists of 16 residues. Germline CDR1 and CDR2: SGHAT and FQNNGV. V dropped 5 bases and J dropped 7; count of bases not matched to a gene: 9. The CDR3 spells CASSGPTSGRRNEQFF. Written as DNA, the CDR3 is TGTGCCAGCAGCGGCCCGACTAGCGGGAGACGGAATGAGCAGTTCTTC.

This chain joins TRBV2 and TRBJ2-7; 9 bases match TRBD1. V shed 1 base and J 2 bases; nucleotides not matched to a gene: 0. The CDR3 is made up of 14 amino acids. Per the germline V gene, CDR1 is SNHLY and CDR2 is FYNNEI. CDR3 bases: TGTGCCAGCAGTGAAGGGACAGGGGCCTACGAGCAGTACTTC. Protein product: CASSEGTGAYEQYF.